This T cell receptor beta chain is drawn from a study of blood T cells in healthy people across ages. The V end lost 6 bases, the J end lost 5 bases, and 11 bases lay between the germline ends. This CDR3 comprises 12 residues. Together with a sample-barcoded 5' primer, a J-beta primer mix was included in a second PCR lasting about 6 to 12 cycles. TCRdb redid the calling of the 5' RACE reads with MiXCR, one entry per CDR3 protein. This table holds more than 650,000 distinct CDR3 sequences, 22% found once. No fewer than 5.5 micrograms of total RNA were isolated from every sample. This receptor was taken from a man in his sixties or seventies in good health. The V and J genes are TRBV12-3 or TRBV12-4 and TRBJ2-7, with D perhaps TRBD1 (5 bases). Sequencing was done on a sample of blood. In DNA, the CDR3 is TGTGCCAGCAGGGGGCATGCCGACGAGCAGTACTTC. It codes for CASRGHADEQYF.